The TCR beta chain under discussion was sequenced for a study of T cells in Graves' hyperthyroidism and ophthalmopathy. It was RNA transcripts that yielded the amplified TCR beta CDR3 regions. Primed by the HTBI set, a first-round RT-PCR was run on the TCR CDR3. TCRdb ran MiXCR on the multiplex PCR reads and lists one entry per CDR3 protein. The data show about 210,000 distinct CDR3 sequences, more than 15% seen once. Study results and limitations: Researchers found most expanded thyroid clonotypes above 0.001 in blood as well.

With respect to this clonotype: Its antigen is not identified.

Germline V gene data show CDR1 as SGHRS and CDR2 as YFSETQ. The V gene end was trimmed by 4 bases and the J gene end by 2 bases; junction bases not matched to a gene: 4. This CDR3 region has 14 residues. This sequence was found in a man aged 50 or older with Graves' hyperthyroidism. Material: blood. The chain joins TRBV5-1 to TRBJ2-3; 7 bases line up with TRBD1. CDR3 nucleotides: TGCGCCAGCAGCGGGGGACAGCTCACAGATACGCAGTATTTT. Its protein product is CASSGGQLTDTQYF. The complete variable domain, with remaining parts taken from reference TRBV5-1 and TRBJ2-3, reads KAGVTQTPRYLIKTRGQQVTLSCSPISGHRSVSWYQQTPGQGLQFLFEYFSETQRNKGNFPGRFSGRQFSNSRSEMNVSTLELGDSALYLCASSGGQLTDTQYFGPGTRLTVL.